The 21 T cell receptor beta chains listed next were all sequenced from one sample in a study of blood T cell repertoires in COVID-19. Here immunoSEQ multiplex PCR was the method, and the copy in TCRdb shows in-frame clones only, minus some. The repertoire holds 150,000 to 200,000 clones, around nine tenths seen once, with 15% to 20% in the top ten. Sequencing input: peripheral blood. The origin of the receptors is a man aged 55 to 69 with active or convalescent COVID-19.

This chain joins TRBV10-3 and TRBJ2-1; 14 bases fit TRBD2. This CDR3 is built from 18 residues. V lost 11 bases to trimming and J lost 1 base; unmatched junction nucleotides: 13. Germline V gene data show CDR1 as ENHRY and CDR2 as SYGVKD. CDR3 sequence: CASKNGLAGGLSYNEQFF. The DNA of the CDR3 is TGTGCCTCCAAAAACGGACTAGCGGGGGGCCTTTCCTACAATGAGCAGTTCTTC.

CDR3 bases: TGCGCCAGCAGCCTTAAAGGACTAGCGGGAGGTATCTCCTACGAGCAGTACTTC. Amino acids: CASSLKGLAGGISYEQYF. The genes are TRBV5-1 and TRBJ2-7; 14 nucleotides line up with TRBD2. Germline values: CDR1 SGHRS, CDR2 YFSETQ. V was pared by 4 bases and J by 0 bases, with 9 bases of the junction left unmatched. The CDR3 is 18 residues long.

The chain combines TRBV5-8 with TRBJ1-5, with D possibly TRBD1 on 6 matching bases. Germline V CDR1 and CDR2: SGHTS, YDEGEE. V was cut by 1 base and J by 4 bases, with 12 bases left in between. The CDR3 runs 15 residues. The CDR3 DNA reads TGTGCCAGCAGCTTGACCTACAGGGAAAATCAGCCCCAGCATTTT. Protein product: CASSLTYRENQPQHF.

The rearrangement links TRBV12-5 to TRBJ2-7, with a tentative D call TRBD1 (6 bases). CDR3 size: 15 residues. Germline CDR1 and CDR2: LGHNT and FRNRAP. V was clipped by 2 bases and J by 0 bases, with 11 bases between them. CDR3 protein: CASGLRLDSSYEQYF. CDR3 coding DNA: TGTGCTAGTGGTTTGAGATTGGACAGCTCCTACGAGCAGTACTTC.

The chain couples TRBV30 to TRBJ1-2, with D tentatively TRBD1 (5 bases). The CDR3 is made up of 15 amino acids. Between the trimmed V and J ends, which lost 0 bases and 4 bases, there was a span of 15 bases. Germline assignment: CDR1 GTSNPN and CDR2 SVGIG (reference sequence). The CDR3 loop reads CAWSVMFPGGYGYTF. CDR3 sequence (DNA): TGTGCCTGGAGTGTAATGTTCCCGGGGGGCTATGGCTACACCTTC.

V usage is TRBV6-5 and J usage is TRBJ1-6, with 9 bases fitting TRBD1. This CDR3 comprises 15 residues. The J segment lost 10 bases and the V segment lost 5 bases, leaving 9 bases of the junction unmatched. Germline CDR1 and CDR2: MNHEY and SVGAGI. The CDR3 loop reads CASSNRDRVGSPLHF. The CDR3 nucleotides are TGTGCCAGCAGTAACCGGGACAGGGTGGGGTCACCCCTCCACTTT.

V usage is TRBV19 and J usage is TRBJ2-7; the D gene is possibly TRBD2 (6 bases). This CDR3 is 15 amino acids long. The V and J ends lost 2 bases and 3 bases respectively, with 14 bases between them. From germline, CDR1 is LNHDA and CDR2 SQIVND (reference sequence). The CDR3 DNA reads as TGTGCCAGTAGTATAAATCATCAGGGAGGCTACGAGCAGTACTTC. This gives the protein CASSINHQGGYEQYF.

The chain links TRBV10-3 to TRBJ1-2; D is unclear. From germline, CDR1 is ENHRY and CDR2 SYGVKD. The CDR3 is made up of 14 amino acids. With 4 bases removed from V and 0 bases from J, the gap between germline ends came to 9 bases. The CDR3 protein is CAISVNKANYGYTF. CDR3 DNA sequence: TGTGCCATCAGTGTAAACAAAGCTAACTATGGCTACACCTTC.

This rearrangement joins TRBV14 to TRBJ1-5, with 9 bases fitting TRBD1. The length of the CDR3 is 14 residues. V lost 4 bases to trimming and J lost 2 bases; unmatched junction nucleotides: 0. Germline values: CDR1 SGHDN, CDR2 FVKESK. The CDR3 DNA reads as TGTGCCAGCAGCCGGACAGGGGGCAATCAGCCCCAGCATTTT. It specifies CASSRTGGNQPQHF.

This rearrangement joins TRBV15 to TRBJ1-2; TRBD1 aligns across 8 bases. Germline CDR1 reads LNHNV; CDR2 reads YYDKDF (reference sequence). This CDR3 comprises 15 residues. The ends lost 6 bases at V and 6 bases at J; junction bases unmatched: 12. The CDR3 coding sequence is TGTGCCACCAGAGAAGACAGGGGTTTGGCGGATGGCTACACCTTC. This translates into CATREDRGLADGYTF.

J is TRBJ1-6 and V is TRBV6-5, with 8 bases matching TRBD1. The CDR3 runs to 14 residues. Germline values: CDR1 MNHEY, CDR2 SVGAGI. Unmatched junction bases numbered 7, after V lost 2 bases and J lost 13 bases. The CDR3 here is CASSYGQGFSPLHF. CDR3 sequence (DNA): TGTGCCAGCAGTTACGGACAGGGCTTCTCTCCCCTCCACTTT.

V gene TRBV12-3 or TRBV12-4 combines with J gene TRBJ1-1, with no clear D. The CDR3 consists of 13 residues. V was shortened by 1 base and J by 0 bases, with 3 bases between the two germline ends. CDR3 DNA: TGTGCCAGCAGTTTAGACTTGAACACTGAAGCTTTCTTT. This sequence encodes CASSLDLNTEAFF.

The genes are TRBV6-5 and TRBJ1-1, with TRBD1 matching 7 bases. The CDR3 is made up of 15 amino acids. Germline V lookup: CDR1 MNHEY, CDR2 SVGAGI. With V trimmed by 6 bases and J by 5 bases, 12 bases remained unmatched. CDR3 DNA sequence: TGTGCCAGCAGCCCACAGGGGCCAGGCAGTACTGAAGCTTTCTTT. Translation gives CASSPQGPGSTEAFF.

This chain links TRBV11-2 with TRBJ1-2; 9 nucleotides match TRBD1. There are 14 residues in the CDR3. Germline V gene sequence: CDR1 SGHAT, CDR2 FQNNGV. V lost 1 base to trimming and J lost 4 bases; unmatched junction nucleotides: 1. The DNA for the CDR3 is TGTGCCAGCAGCTTAGGGGACAGGGCCTATGGCTACACCTTC. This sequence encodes CASSLGDRAYGYTF.

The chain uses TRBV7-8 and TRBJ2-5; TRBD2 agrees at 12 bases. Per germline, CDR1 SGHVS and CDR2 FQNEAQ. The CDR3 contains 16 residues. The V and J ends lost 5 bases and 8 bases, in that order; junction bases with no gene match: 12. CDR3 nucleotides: TGTGCCAGCAGCCCAACCGGAGGGACTAGCGGGCCAACCCAGTACTTC. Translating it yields CASSPTGGTSGPTQYF. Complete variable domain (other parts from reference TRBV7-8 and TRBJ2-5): GAGVSQSPRYKVAKRGQDVALRCDPISGHVSLFWYQQALGQGPEFLTYFQNEAQLDKSGLPSDRFFAERPEGSVSTLKIQRTQQEDSAVYLCASSPTGGTSGPTQYFGPGTRLLVL.

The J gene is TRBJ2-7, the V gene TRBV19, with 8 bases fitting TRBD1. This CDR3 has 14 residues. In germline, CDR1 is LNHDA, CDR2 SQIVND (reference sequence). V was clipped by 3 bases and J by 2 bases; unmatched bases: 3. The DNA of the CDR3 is TGTGCCAGTAGTATGGGGACAGGACCCTACGAGCAGTACTTC. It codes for CASSMGTGPYEQYF.

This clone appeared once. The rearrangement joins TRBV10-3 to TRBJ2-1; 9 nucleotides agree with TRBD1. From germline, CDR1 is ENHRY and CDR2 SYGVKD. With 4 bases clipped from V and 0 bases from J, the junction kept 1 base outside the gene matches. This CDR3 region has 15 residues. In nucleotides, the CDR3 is TGTGCCATCAGTGGGACAGGGGACTCCTACAATGAGCAGTTCTTC. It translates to CAISGTGDSYNEQFF.

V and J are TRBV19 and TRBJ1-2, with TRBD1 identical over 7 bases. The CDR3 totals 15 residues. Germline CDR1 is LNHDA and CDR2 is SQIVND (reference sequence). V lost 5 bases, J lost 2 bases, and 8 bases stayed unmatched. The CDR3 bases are TGTGCCAGTAGTTTGGGTCAGGGGGGCAACTATGGCTACACCTTC. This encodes CASSLGQGGNYGYTF.

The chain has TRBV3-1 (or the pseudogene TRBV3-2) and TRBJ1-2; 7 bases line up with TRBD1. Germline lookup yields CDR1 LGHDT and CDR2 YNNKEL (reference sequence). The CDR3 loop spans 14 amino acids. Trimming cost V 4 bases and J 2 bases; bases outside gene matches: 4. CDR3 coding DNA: TGTGCCAGCAGCCGAGGGACAGAGAACTATGGCTACACCTTC. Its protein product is CASSRGTENYGYTF.

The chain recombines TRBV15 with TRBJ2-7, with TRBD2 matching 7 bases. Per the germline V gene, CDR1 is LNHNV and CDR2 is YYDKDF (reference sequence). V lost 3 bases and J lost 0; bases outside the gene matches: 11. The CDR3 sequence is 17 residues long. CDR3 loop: CATSRDTLAASSYEQYF. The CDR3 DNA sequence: TGTGCCACCAGCAGGGACACCCTAGCGGCTTCCTCCTACGAGCAGTACTTC.

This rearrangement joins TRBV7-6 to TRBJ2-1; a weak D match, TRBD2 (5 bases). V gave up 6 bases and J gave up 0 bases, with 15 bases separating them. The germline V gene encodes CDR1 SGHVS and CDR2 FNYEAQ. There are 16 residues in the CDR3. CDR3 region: CASRVRRKPSYNEQFF. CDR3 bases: TGTGCCAGCAGGGTCCGGAGGAAGCCCTCCTACAATGAGCAGTTCTTC.